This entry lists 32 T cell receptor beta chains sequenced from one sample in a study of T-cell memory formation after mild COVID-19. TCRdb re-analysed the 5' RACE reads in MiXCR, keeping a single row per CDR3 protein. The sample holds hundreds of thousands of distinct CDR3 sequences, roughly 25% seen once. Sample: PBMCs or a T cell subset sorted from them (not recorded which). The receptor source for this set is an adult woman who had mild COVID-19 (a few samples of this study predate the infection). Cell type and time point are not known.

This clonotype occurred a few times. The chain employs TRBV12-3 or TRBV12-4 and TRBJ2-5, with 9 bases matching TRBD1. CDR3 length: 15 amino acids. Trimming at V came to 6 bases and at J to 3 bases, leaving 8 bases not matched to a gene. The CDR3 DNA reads TGTGCCAGCAGCACACGGACAGGGGTGAAAGAGACCCAGTACTTC. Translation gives CASSTRTGVKETQYF.

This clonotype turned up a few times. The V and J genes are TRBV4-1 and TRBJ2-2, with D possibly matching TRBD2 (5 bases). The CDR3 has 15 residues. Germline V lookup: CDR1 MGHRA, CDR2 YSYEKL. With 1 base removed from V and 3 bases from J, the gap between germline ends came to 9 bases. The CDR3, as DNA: TGCGCCAGCAGCCAAGCTCTAGCAGACACCGGGGAGCTGTTTTTT. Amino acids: CASSQALADTGELFF.

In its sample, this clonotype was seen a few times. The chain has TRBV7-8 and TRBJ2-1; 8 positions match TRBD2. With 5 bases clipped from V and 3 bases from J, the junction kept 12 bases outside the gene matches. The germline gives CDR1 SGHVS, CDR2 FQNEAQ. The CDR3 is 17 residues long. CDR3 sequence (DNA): TGTGCCAGCAGCCACGATTATCCCGGGACTAGCTACAATGAGCAGTTCTTC. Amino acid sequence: CASSHDYPGTSYNEQFF.

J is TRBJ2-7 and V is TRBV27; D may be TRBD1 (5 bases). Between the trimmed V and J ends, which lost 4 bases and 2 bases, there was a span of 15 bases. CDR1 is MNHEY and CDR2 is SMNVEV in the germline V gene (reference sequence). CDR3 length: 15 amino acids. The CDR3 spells CASSSGAGLPYEQYF. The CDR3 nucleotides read TGTGCCAGCAGTTCCGGCGCAGGGCTCCCCTACGAGCAGTACTTC.

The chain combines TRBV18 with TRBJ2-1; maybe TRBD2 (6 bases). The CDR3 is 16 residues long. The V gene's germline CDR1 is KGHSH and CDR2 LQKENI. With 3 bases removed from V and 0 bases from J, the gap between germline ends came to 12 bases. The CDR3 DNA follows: TGTGCCAGCTCACCGGAGGGCGGGCCCTCCTACAATGAGCAGTTCTTC. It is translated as CASSPEGGPSYNEQFF.

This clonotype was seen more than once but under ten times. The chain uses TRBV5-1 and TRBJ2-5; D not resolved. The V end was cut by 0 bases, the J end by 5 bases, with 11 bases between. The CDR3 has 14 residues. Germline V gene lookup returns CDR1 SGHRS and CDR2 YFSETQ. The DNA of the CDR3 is TGCGCCAGCAGCTTGGGTTGGGGAACGGAGACCCAGTACTTC. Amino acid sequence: CASSLGWGTETQYF.

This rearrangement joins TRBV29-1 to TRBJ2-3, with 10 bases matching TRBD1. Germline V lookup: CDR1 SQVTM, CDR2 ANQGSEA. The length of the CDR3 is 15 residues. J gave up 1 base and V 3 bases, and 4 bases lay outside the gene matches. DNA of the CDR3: TGCAGCGTTGATGGCGGACAGGGGGGCACAGATACGCAGTATTTT. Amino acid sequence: CSVDGGQGGTDTQYF.

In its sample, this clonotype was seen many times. CDR3 sequence: CASSPESRQHEQYF. CDR3 DNA sequence: TGTGCCAGCAGCCCCGAGAGCCGCCAGCACGAGCAGTACTTC. The chain carries TRBV7-9 and TRBJ2-7; D is unresolved. CDR3 length equals 14 residues. Germline V gene sequence: CDR1 SEHNR, CDR2 FQNEAQ (reference sequence). V was clipped by 5 bases and J by 5 bases, with 16 bases between them.

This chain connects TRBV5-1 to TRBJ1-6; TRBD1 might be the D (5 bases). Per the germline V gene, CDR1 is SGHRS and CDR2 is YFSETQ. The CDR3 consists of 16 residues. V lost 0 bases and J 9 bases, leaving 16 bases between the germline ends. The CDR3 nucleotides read TGCGCCAGCAGCTTGGAGGGACCGGGAGGAAGTTCACCCCTCCACTTT. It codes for CASSLEGPGGSSPLHF.

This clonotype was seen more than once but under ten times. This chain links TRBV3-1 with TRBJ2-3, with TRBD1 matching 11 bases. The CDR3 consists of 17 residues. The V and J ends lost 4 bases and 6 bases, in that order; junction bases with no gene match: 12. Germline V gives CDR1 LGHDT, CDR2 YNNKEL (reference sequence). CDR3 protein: CASSPIQGQGARDTQYF. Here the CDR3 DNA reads TGTGCCAGCAGCCCGATTCAAGGACAGGGGGCCAGGGATACGCAGTATTTT.

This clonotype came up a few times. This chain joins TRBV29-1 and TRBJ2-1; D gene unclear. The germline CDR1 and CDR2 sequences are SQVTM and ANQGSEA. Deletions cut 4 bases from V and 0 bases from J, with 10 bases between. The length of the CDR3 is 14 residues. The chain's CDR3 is CSVAGRSSYNEQFF. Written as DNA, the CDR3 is TGCAGCGTTGCGGGCAGAAGCTCCTACAATGAGCAGTTCTTC.

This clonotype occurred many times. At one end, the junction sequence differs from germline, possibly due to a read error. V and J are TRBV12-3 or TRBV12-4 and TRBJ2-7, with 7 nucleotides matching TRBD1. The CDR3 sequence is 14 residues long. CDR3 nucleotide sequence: TGCGCCAGCAGCTTAGGGACAGCCCCCTACGAGCAGTACTTC. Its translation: CASSLGTAPYEQYF.

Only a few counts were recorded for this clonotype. CDR3 loop: CASAASGITDTQYF. CDR3 bases: TGTGCCAGCGCCGCTAGCGGGATCACAGATACGCAGTATTTT. This rearrangement joins TRBV7-8 to TRBJ2-3, with TRBD2 matching over 9 bases. The trim removed 8 bases at V and 2 bases at J, leaving 5 bases unmatched. The CDR3 contains 14 residues. Germline-derived CDR1 and CDR2 are SGHVS and FQNEAQ. Using reference TRBV7-8 and TRBJ2-3 for the parts outside the CDR3, the full variable domain is GAGVSQSPRYKVAKRGQDVALRCDPISGHVSLFWYQQALGQGPEFLTYFQNEAQLDKSGLPSDRFFAERPEGSVSTLKIQRTQQEDSAVYLCASAASGITDTQYFGPGTRLTVL.

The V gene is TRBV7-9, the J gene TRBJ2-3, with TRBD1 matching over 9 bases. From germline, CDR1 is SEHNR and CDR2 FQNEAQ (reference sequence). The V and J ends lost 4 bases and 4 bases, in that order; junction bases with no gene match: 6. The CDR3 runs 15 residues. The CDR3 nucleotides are TGTGCCAGCAGCTCTGGACAGGGGAGGGCAGATACGCAGTATTTT. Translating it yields CASSSGQGRADTQYF.

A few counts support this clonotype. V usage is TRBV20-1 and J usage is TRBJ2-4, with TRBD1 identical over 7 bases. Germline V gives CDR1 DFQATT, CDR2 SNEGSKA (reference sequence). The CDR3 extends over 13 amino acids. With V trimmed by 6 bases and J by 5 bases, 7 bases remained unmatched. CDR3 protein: CSATPGQQNIQYF. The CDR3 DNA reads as TGCAGTGCAACTCCGGGACAGCAAAACATTCAGTACTTC.

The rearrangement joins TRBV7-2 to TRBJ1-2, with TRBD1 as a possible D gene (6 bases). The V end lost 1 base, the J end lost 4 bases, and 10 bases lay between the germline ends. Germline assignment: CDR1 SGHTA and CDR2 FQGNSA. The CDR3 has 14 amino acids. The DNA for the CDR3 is TGTGCCAGCAGCTTAGGAGGGGGGCCCTATGGCTACACCTTC. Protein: CASSLGGGPYGYTF.

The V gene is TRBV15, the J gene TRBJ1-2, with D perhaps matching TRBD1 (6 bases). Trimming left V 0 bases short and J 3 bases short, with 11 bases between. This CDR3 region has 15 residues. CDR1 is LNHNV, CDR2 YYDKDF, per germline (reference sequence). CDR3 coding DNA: TGTGCCACCAGCAGAGATATAGCAGGGGACTATGGCTACACCTTC. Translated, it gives CATSRDIAGDYGYTF.

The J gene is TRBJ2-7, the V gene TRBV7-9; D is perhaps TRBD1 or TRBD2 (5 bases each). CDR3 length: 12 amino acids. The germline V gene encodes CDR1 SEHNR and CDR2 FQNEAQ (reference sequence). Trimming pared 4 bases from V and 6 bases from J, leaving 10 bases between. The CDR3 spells CASSSGPPEQYF. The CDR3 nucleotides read TGTGCCAGCAGCTCGGGACCCCCCGAGCAGTACTTC.

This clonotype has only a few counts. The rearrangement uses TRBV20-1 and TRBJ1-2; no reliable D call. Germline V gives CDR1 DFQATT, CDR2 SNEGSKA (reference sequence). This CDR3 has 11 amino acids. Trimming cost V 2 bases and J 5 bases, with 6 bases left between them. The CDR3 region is CSARIGYGYTF. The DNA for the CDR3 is TGCAGTGCTAGAATCGGGTATGGCTACACCTTC.

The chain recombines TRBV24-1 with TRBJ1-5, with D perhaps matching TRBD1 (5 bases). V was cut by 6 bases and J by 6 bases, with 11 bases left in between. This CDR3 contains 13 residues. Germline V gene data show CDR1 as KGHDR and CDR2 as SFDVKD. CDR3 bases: TGTGCCACCAGTCCCCCGGGGCGTCAGCCCCAGCATTTT. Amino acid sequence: CATSPPGRQPQHF.

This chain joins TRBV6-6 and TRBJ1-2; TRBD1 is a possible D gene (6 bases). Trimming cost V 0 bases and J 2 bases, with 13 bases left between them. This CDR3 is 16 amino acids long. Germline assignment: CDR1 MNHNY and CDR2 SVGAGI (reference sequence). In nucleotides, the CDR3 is TGTGCCAGCAGTTACTCTAAAGGGACAAAAAACTATGGCTACACCTTC. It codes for CASSYSKGTKNYGYTF.

This chain's CDR3 is CATSDRTGVTQYF. The CDR3 DNA reads as TGTGCCACCAGTGACAGGACTGGGGTGACGCAGTATTTT. The J gene is TRBJ2-3, the V gene TRBV24-1, with D maybe TRBD2 (5 bases). Germline-derived CDR1 and CDR2 are KGHDR and SFDVKD. Trimming cost V 4 bases and J 9 bases, with 13 bases left between them. CDR3 length equals 13 residues.

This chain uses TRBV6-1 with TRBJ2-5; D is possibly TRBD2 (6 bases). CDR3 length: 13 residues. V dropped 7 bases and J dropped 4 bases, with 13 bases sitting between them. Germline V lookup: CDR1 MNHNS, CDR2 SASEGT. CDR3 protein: CASNVGEVETQYF. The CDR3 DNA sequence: TGTGCCAGCAACGTGGGGGAGGTAGAGACCCAGTACTTC.

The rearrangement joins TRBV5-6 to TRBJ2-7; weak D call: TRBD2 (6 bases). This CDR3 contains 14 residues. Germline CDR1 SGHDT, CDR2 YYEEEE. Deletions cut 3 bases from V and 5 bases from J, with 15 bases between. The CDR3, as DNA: TGTGCCAGCAGCTCACGTGGAGGGTCCGACGAGCAGTACTTC. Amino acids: CASSSRGGSDEQYF.

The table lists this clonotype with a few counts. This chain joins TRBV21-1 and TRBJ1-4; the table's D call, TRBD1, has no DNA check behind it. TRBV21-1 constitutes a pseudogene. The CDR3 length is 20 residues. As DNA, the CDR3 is TGTGCCAGCAGCAAAGTTAGAGGTACTCAAGGGCAGGGACCGCTTGAAAAACTGTTTTTT. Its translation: CASSKVRGTQGQGPLEKLFF.

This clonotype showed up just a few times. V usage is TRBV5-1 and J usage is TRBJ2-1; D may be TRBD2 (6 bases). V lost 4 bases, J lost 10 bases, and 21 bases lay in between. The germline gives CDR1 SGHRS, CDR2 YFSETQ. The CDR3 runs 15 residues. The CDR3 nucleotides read TGCGCCAGCAGCCACGGGACTGCTTCTACGGGGGAGCAGTTCTTC. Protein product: CASSHGTASTGEQFF.

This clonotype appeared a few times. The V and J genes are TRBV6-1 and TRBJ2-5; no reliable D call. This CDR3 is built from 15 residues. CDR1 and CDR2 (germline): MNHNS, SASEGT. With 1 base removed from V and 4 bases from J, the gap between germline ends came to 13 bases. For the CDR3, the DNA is TGTGCCAGCAGTGAAGTGTGGCAGATGCGAGAGACCCAGTACTTC. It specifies CASSEVWQMRETQYF.

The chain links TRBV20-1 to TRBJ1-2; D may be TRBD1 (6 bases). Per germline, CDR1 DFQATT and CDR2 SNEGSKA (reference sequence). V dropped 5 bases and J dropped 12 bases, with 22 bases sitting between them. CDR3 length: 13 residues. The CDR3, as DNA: TGCAGTGCTGATACTACAGGGACCAATTATGACACCTTC. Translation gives CSADTTGTNYDTF.

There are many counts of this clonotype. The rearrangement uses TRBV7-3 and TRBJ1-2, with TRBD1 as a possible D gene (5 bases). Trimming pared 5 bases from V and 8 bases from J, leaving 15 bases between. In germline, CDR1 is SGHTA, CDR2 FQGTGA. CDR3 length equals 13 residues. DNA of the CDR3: TGTGCCAGCAGCCCCGAAGGCCGGGGGGGCTACACCTTC. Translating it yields CASSPEGRGGYTF.

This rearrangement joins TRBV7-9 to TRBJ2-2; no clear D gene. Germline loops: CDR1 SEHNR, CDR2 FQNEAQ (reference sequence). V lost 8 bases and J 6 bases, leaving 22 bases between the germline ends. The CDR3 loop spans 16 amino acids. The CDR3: CASAHKVTGEAGELFF. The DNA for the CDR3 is TGTGCCAGCGCCCATAAGGTGACGGGTGAGGCCGGGGAGCTGTTTTTT.

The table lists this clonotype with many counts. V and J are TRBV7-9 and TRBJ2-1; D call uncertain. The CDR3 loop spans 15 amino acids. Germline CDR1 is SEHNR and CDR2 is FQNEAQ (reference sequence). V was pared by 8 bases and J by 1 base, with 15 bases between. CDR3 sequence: CASASTAPSYNEQFF. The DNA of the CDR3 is TGTGCCAGCGCCTCCACGGCCCCTTCCTACAATGAGCAGTTCTTC.

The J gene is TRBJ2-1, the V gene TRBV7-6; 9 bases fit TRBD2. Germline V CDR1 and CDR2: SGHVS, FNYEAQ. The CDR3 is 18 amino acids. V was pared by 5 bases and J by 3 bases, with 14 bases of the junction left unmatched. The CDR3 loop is CASSKRVGGGALYNEQFF. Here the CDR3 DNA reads TGTGCCAGCAGCAAAAGGGTCGGCGGGGGGGCTCTCTACAATGAGCAGTTCTTC.